This TCR beta chain was obtained from a study of T cells in narcolepsy. Study-level information: Patients with NT1 or NT2 and healthy control donors were enrolled. Study-level points and caveats: Autoreactive HCRT-specific and TRIB2-specific clonotypes were marked in same-patient CSF-versus-blood CD4+ comparisons. Reportedly, autoreactive clonotypes were serially detected in patients' blood but not controls'. Autoreactive clone sequences were missing from some blood memory CD4+ repertoires.

Sequencing used immunoSEQ multiplex PCR; TCRdb keeps in-frame clones, though not all of them. Of about 35,000 clones listed, about 90% were seen once; the top ten hold about 0.8%. Germline V CDR1 and CDR2: MDHEN, SYDVKM. This CDR3 comprises 12 residues. Trimming stripped 6 bases from V and 5 bases from J, with 10 bases between. To note about this clone: Its antigen is not identified.

The J gene is TRBJ1-2, the V gene TRBV28, with D possibly being TRBD1 (5 bases). What was sequenced was CD45RA- memory CD4+ T cells from PBMCs. The TCR sequence derives from a human donor with narcolepsy. CDR3 amino acids: CASSPDSYGYTF. For the CDR3, the DNA is TGTGCCAGCAGCCCTGACAGTTATGGCTACACCTTC.